The present T cell receptor beta chain was sequenced within a study of cytomegalovirus exposure and HLA in healthy donors. The PCR had 60 Vbeta and 13 Jbeta primers. Profiled with immunoSEQ multiplex PCR; TCRdb holds only in-frame clones, not every one. The sample has more than 85,000 clones; about 76% are singletons. After removal of 5 bases from V and 8 bases from J, the junction contained 9 bases not matched to a gene. The CDR3 runs to 15 residues. CDR1 is MDHEN and CDR2 is SYDVKM in the germline V gene. This clone was observed a few times. The clonotype comes from a man in his forties or fifties in good health and CMV-seronegative. Material: PBMCs. The chain combines TRBV28 with TRBJ1-4, with 9 nucleotides matching TRBD1. For the CDR3, the DNA is TGTGCCAGCAGTCTCTACAGGGGGCGGTGGGAAAAACTGTTTTTT. Its protein product is CASSLYRGRWEKLFF.